This T cell receptor (beta chain) derives from a study of CD8 T cells in ankylosing spondylitis. Whole-study findings and limits: Certain motif variants had earlier been reported in reactive arthritis synovial fluid and blood. The clones that were linked to disease were reported to be significantly enriched in matched synovial fluid samples from ankylosing spondylitis patients. The study identified a TCR beta motif of several highly homologous variants that appeared characteristic of ankylosing spondylitis blood.

The CDR3 has 13 amino acids. V dropped 3 bases and J dropped 8; count of bases not matched to a gene: 4. In germline, CDR1 is SGHNT, CDR2 YYREEE (reference sequence). Preparation of TCR beta libraries was done by quantitative 5'-RACE with molecular barcodes. TCRdb fed the 5' RACE reads into MiXCR, producing one record per CDR3 protein. The data show 45,000 to 65,000 distinct CDR3 sequences, 6.5% to 8% seen once. At least ten counts were recorded for this clonotype. Antigen unknown. J is TRBJ1-4 and V is TRBV5-4; 7 bases line up with TRBD1. This receptor was taken from a female donor with ankylosing spondylitis or in good health (not recorded which). Specimen: blood, either unsorted or a sorted T cell fraction (not recorded which). In DNA form, the CDR3 reads TGTGCCAGCAGCTCCCGGGACAGCGAAAAACTGTTTTTT. Translated: CASSSRDSEKLFF.